This TCR beta chain was obtained from a study of blood T cell repertoires in COVID-19. The V segment lost 4 bases and the J segment 0 bases; nucleotides outside the gene matches: 15. Germline V CDR1 and CDR2: SGDLS, YYNGEE. The CDR3 has 19 residues. Sequencing was performed with immunoSEQ multiplex PCR; in TCRdb, only in-frame clones are kept and a portion is missing. Of under 300,000 clones in the sample, over 70% were seen once. The clonotype comes from a woman older than 75 with acute or convalescent COVID-19. Sequenced: peripheral blood. The rearrangement uses TRBV9 and TRBJ2-1; 8 nucleotides agree with TRBD1. The CDR3 sequence: CASSTVRQGATISYNEQFF. DNA of the CDR3: TGTGCCAGCAGCACCGTCAGGCAGGGGGCTACAATCTCCTACAATGAGCAGTTCTTC.